What follows is one T cell receptor (beta chain) and its context. Its antigen is as yet unknown. Every donor had one or more pre-ART and two or more post-ART PBMC samples. immunoSEQ v3.0 was run at survey level. Sequencing aimed at about 35,000-55,000 T-cell genomes per sample. Profiled with immunoSEQ multiplex PCR; TCRdb holds only in-frame clones, not every one. Among about 28,000 clones, 85% to 90% were seen once, and the ten largest hold roughly 3.9%. The CDR3 sequence is 13 residues long. Trimming removed 7 bases from V and 1 base from J, with 10 bases in between. Looked up from germline, CDR1 is MNHNS and CDR2 is SASEGT. The source of the sample is a study of long-term antiretroviral therapy in people with HIV. Findings and caveats of the study: In HIV, the repertoires covered a tighter span of CDR3 lengths than in controls. Across all time points, the repertoire was dominated by clones that expanded before ART.

V usage is TRBV6-1 and J usage is TRBJ1-1; unclear D gene. The sequencing used unsorted PBMCs, collected 1.8 years after starting antiretroviral therapy. The TCR originated in a woman between 18 and 30 years old with HIV. CDR3 DNA: TGTGCCAGCAACATCCGGGAGAACACTGAAGCTTTCTTT. Translating it yields CASNIRENTEAFF.